These 16 T cell receptor beta chains originate from one sample sequenced in a study of control samples from healthy donors and cancer patients. Method: immunoSEQ multiplex PCR; TCRdb's copy keeps in-frame clones and lacks some. The table records 120,000 or so clones, 87% of them present only once. Sequencing used blood. These receptors were collected from a man aged 35-49 years in good health.

The chain carries TRBV18 and TRBJ1-1; D is possibly TRBD1 (5 bases). The CDR3 is 12 amino acids. Germline V gene sequence: CDR1 KGHSH, CDR2 LQKENI. Trimming took off 4 bases at V and 6 bases at J, with 9 bases between the two ends. In DNA form, the CDR3 reads TGTGCCAGCTCACGGGGGAAACCTGAAGCTTTCTTT. Translated: CASSRGKPEAFF.

The chain links TRBV7-2 to TRBJ2-7; D ambiguous. Germline V gene sequence: CDR1 SGHTA, CDR2 FQGNSA. V was trimmed by 5 bases and J by 3 bases, leaving 17 bases between them. This CDR3 comprises 15 residues. The CDR3 loop reads CASSTTPDVGYEQYF. The CDR3, as DNA: TGTGCCAGCAGCACAACCCCGGACGTAGGCTACGAGCAGTACTTC. The entire variable domain, with the rest obtained from reference TRBV7-2 and TRBJ2-7, is as follows: GAGVSQSPSNKVTEKGKDVELRCDPISGHTALYWYRQSLGQGLEFLIYFQGNSAPDKSGLPSDRFSAERTGGSVSTLTIQRTQQEDSAVYLCASSTTPDVGYEQYFGPGTRLTVT.

This clone has just a few counts. V and J are TRBV24-1 and TRBJ2-5; perhaps TRBD2 as D (6 bases). Trimming took 3 bases from V and 2 from J, leaving 9 bases between them. Germline values: CDR1 KGHDR, CDR2 SFDVKD. This CDR3 is 14 amino acids long. The CDR3 DNA reads TGTGCCACCAGTGATCCGGGACTTCAAGAGACCCAGTACTTC. It specifies CATSDPGLQETQYF.

This clone occurred a few times. The J gene is TRBJ2-1, the V gene TRBV7-2, with TRBD2 identical over 12 bases. Germline-derived CDR1 and CDR2 are SGHTA and FQGNSA. J gave up 6 bases and V 3 bases, and 6 bases lay outside the gene matches. The CDR3 is 16 residues long. DNA of the CDR3: TGTGCCAGCAGCTTTTCTAGCGGGGGGGCGATCAATGAGCAGTTCTTC. It yields the protein CASSFSSGGAINEQFF.

V is TRBV29-1 and J is TRBJ2-7; 8 nucleotides align to TRBD1. V dropped 3 bases and J dropped 3; count of bases not matched to a gene: 10. The length of the CDR3 is 15 residues. Germline V lookup: CDR1 SQVTM, CDR2 ANQGSEA. CDR3 residues: CSVEGTGGEFYEQYF. The CDR3 DNA follows: TGCAGCGTTGAGGGAACAGGGGGTGAATTCTACGAGCAGTACTTC.

The chain has TRBV7-9 and TRBJ2-2; D perhaps matches TRBD1 (5 bases). This CDR3 has 16 residues. Trimming cost V 5 bases and J 0 bases, with 13 bases left between them. Germline assignment: CDR1 SEHNR and CDR2 FQNEAQ (reference sequence). CDR3 sequence: CASSTRQISNTGELFF. The CDR3 nucleotides are TGTGCCAGCAGCACCCGACAGATTTCGAACACCGGGGAGCTGTTTTTT. The full variable domain, its missing parts supplied by reference TRBV7-9 and TRBJ2-2, is DTGVSQNPRHKITKRGQNVTFRCDPISEHNRLYWYRQTLGQGPEFLTYFQNEAQLEKSRLLSDRFSAERPKGSFSTLEIQRTEQGDSAMYLCASSTRQISNTGELFFGEGSRLTVL.

The chain couples TRBV10-3 to TRBJ1-2; D gene ambiguous. This CDR3 contains 10 residues. CDR1 and CDR2 from the germline V gene are ENHRY and SYGVKD. The V end was cut by 3 bases, the J end by 8 bases, with 4 bases between. This chain's CDR3 is CAISDVGYTF. CDR3 sequence (DNA): TGTGCCATCAGTGATGTGGGCTACACCTTC.

This chain uses TRBV5-1 with TRBJ1-4, with TRBD1 matching 8 bases. The CDR3 contains 14 residues. J gave up 8 bases and V 6 bases, and 9 bases lay outside the gene matches. The germline CDR1 and CDR2 sequences are SGHRS and YFSETQ. CDR3 sequence: CASTIAQGAEKLFF. In DNA, the CDR3 is TGCGCCAGCACGATCGCGCAGGGGGCCGAAAAACTGTTTTTT. The variable domain in full, completed from reference TRBV5-1 and TRBJ1-4, reads KAGVTQTPRYLIKTRGQQVTLSCSPISGHRSVSWYQQTPGQGLQFLFEYFSETQRNKGNFPGRFSGRQFSNSRSEMNVSTLELGDSALYLCASTIAQGAEKLFFGSGTQLSVL.

This rearrangement joins TRBV27 to TRBJ2-7, with TRBD2 as a possible D gene (5 bases). The germline V gene encodes CDR1 MNHEY and CDR2 SMNVEV (reference sequence). The CDR3 spans 13 residues. V was clipped by 4 bases and J by 3 bases, with 10 bases between them. The CDR3 coding sequence is TGTGCCAGCAGTTCCCGGAGCGGCTACGAGCAGTACTTC. Its protein is CASSSRSGYEQYF.

The chain recombines TRBV6-2 or TRBV6-3 with TRBJ2-1; D uncertain. This CDR3 is 18 amino acids long. Looked up from germline, CDR1 is MNHEY and CDR2 is SVGEGT. Trimming removed 3 bases from V and 0 bases from J, with 18 bases in between. This chain's CDR3 is CASSYVPGPEISYNEQFF. The CDR3 DNA sequence: TGTGCCAGCAGTTATGTGCCCGGCCCCGAAATCTCCTACAATGAGCAGTTCTTC.

The rearrangement uses TRBV27 and TRBJ2-1; 8 bases fit TRBD2. CDR1 is MNHEY, CDR2 SMNVEV, per germline (reference sequence). J gave up 7 bases and V 7 bases, and 6 bases lay outside the gene matches. CDR3 length equals 13 residues. This CDR3 is CASTPGGGNEQFF. The CDR3 coding sequence is TGTGCCAGCACCCCCGGGGGGGGTAATGAGCAGTTCTTC.

This clone was seen a handful of times. DNA for the CDR3: TGTGCCAGCAGCGTAGAGGGGACAGGGGGCTCTGAAGCTTTCTTT. Translated: CASSVEGTGGSEAFF. The chain employs TRBV9 and TRBJ1-1, with TRBD1 identical over 12 bases. The V and J ends lost 0 bases and 6 bases, in that order; junction bases with no gene match: 3. Germline CDR1 and CDR2: SGDLS and YYNGEE. The CDR3 spans 15 residues.

The rearrangement links TRBV29-1 to TRBJ1-1, with TRBD1 as a possible D gene (6 bases). The V and J ends lost 7 bases and 1 base respectively, with 19 bases between them. The CDR3 is made up of 15 amino acids. Germline V gives CDR1 SQVTM, CDR2 ANQGSEA. The CDR3 coding sequence is TGCAGCGGGGGGGACGGGGGGCGGAGGAACACTGAAGCTTTCTTT. It yields the protein CSGGDGGRRNTEAFF.

The chain joins TRBV9 to TRBJ2-1, with 9 nucleotides matching TRBD2. V lost 2 bases to trimming and J lost 7 bases; unmatched junction nucleotides: 4. CDR3 length equals 14 residues. Germline CDR1 and CDR2: SGDLS and YYNGEE. The CDR3 region is CASSVSSGVNEQFF. The CDR3, as DNA: TGTGCCAGCAGCGTGTCTAGCGGGGTTAATGAGCAGTTCTTC. The full variable domain, rest sourced from reference TRBV9 and TRBJ2-1, is DSGVTQTPKHLITATGQRVTLRCSPRSGDLSVYWYQQSLDQGLQFLIQYYNGEERAKGNILERFSAQQFPDLHSELNLSSLELGDSALYFCASSVSSGVNEQFFGPGTRLTVL.

This chain uses TRBV7-2 with TRBJ1-6; D is unclear. The CDR3 is 11 amino acids. Between the trimmed V and J ends, which lost 5 bases and 7 bases, there was a span of 3 bases. CDR1 SGHTA and CDR2 FQGNSA come from the germline V gene. CDR3 in amino acids: CASSQNSPLHF. The CDR3 bases are TGTGCCAGCAGCCAAAATTCACCCCTCCACTTT.

This clone was detected only a few times. The V gene is TRBV27, the J gene TRBJ1-3, with D unclear. Germline CDR1 and CDR2: MNHEY and SMNVEV (reference sequence). The CDR3 consists of 13 residues. Trimming shortened V by 8 bases and J by 4 bases, and 12 bases separated the two germline ends. This chain's CDR3 is CASSTRRGNTIYF. The CDR3 coding sequence is TGTGCCAGCTCCACCCGCCGGGGAAACACCATATATTTT.